Below are 29 T cell receptor beta chains sequenced from a single sample in a study of CD8+ T cells in alopecia areata. Reverse transcribed after extraction, RNA yielded cDNA as the sequencing template. TCRdb's copy holds only in-frame clones and misses some; the assay was immunoSEQ multiplex PCR. The repertoire holds 200,000 to 250,000 clones, with approximately 60% as singletons. Material: CD8+ T cells sorted from blood. The receptors were gathered from a human donor in good health.

This clone appeared a few times. The rearrangement uses TRBV6-4 and TRBJ1-6; 7 bases map to TRBD1. Germline lookup yields CDR1 MRHNA and CDR2 SNTAGT. V lost 6 bases to trimming and J lost 11 bases; unmatched junction nucleotides: 4. CDR3 length equals 12 residues. Written as DNA, the CDR3 is TGTGCCAGCAGGCGGACAGGAACACCCCTCCACTTT. This sequence encodes CASRRTGTPLHF.

The chain joins TRBV11-3 to TRBJ2-1; tentative D call: TRBD2 (5 bases). The CDR3 totals 16 residues. Per the germline V gene, CDR1 is SGHNT and CDR2 is YENEEA. Trimming removed 1 base at V and 0 bases at J, with 10 bases between. The DNA of the CDR3 is TGTGCCAGCAGCTTAGGGGAGCCGAGCTCCTACAATGAGCAGTTCTTC. Amino acids: CASSLGEPSSYNEQFF.

This rearrangement joins TRBV11-2 to TRBJ1-2; D is perhaps TRBD1 (5 bases). The length of the CDR3 is 16 residues. Germline V gene data show CDR1 as SGHAT and CDR2 as FQNNGV. V lost 0 bases to trimming and J lost 4 bases, with 15 bases between them. CDR3 nucleotides: TGTGCCAGCAGCTTAGACGGGGCAGGGAATCCCTATGGCTACACCTTC. Translation gives CASSLDGAGNPYGYTF.

The chain carries TRBV9 and TRBJ2-7; 7 bases line up with TRBD2. CDR1 is SGDLS, CDR2 YYNGEE, per germline. This CDR3 is 14 amino acids long. After removal of 1 base from V and 3 bases from J, the junction contained 4 bases not matched to a gene. CDR3 region: CASSVRLAGYEQYF. The CDR3 nucleotides read TGTGCCAGCAGCGTACGACTAGCTGGCTACGAGCAGTACTTC.

This clone was picked up a small number of times. The V gene is TRBV13, the J gene TRBJ2-5; D perhaps matches TRBD2 (6 bases). The germline V and J ends were trimmed by 1 base and 7 bases, with 13 bases remaining between them. The germline V gene encodes CDR1 PRHDT and CDR2 FYEKMQ (reference sequence). This CDR3 region has 14 residues. The DNA for the CDR3 is TGTGCCAGCAGCTTAGTGCCGGAGGAGGGGACCCAGTACTTC. Protein product: CASSLVPEEGTQYF.

Only one count was recorded for this clone. This chain links TRBV27 with TRBJ1-1, with D uncertain. Germline assignment: CDR1 MNHEY and CDR2 SMNVEV (reference sequence). The CDR3 consists of 13 residues. V was clipped by 5 bases and J by 2 bases, with 9 bases between them. The DNA for the CDR3 is TGTGCCAGCAGTCCCATTGAAAACACTGAAGCTTTCTTT. Translating gives CASSPIENTEAFF.

The chain uses TRBV4-1 and TRBJ1-1; 9 bases map to TRBD1. This CDR3 region has 13 residues. Germline CDR1 reads MGHRA; CDR2 reads YSYEKL. Trimming took 1 base from V and 11 from J; bases not matched to a gene: 5. The CDR3 nucleotides read TGCGCCAGCAGCCAAGTCCTAGACAGGGGGGCTTTCTTT. It is translated as CASSQVLDRGAFF.

The chain links TRBV7-6 to TRBJ2-7; 7 bases are a match to TRBD2. The CDR3 extends over 13 amino acids. Germline V lookup: CDR1 SGHVS, CDR2 FNYEAQ. Losses at the gene ends were 3 bases for V and 3 bases for J; bases not matched to a gene: 2. DNA of the CDR3: TGTGCCAGCAGCTTGACGGGGGGCTACGAGCAGTACTTC. Translation: CASSLTGGYEQYF. Supplemented by reference TRBV7-6 and TRBJ2-7, the full variable domain reads GAGVSQSPRYKVTKRGQDVALRCDPISGHVSLYWYRQALGQGPEFLTYFNYEAQQDKSGLPNDRFSAERPEGSISTLTIQRTEQRDSAMYRCASSLTGGYEQYFGPGTRLTVT.

The chain has TRBV11-2 and TRBJ2-5; 9 nucleotides match TRBD2. Trimming cost V 5 bases and J 0 bases; bases outside gene matches: 13. Germline values: CDR1 SGHAT, CDR2 FQNNGV. The CDR3 runs 18 residues. DNA of the CDR3: TGTGCCAGCAGCCACCCGCTCAGGAGCGGGGGGTACCAAGAGACCCAGTACTTC. This sequence encodes CASSHPLRSGGYQETQYF.

V is TRBV5-4 and J is TRBJ1-1; possible D gene TRBD1, 5 bases. CDR1 SGHNT and CDR2 YYREEE come from the germline V gene (reference sequence). There are 13 residues in the CDR3. V lost 0 bases to trimming and J lost 8 bases, with 11 bases between them. The CDR3 loop reads CASSLVAGMEAFF. Written as DNA, the CDR3 is TGTGCCAGCAGCTTGGTTGCAGGGATGGAAGCTTTCTTT.

Concerning this clone: Other DNA variants within this sample encode the same CDR3. The CDR3 spells CASRRGTEAFF. In DNA form, the CDR3 reads TGTGCCAGTAGGAGAGGGACTGAAGCTTTCTTT. V usage is TRBV19 and J usage is TRBJ1-1; D not resolved. V was clipped by 6 bases and J by 5 bases, with 7 bases between them. The CDR3 contains 11 residues. Germline V CDR1 and CDR2: LNHDA, SQIVND (reference sequence).

This clone was seen only a few times. This chain links TRBV5-4 with TRBJ2-7; TRBD1 agrees at 11 bases. The ends lost 7 bases at V and 2 bases at J; junction bases unmatched: 5. This CDR3 contains 14 residues. CDR1 SGHNT and CDR2 YYREEE come from the germline V gene (reference sequence). CDR3 sequence: CASGPGQGAYEQYF. The DNA for the CDR3 is TGTGCCAGCGGCCCGGGACAGGGGGCCTACGAGCAGTACTTC.

This chain joins TRBV6-1 and TRBJ1-1, with TRBD1 identical over 9 bases. V trimming: 4 bases; J trimming: 5 bases; junction bases outside the gene matches: 11. Germline values: CDR1 MNHNS, CDR2 SASEGT. The CDR3 covers 16 residues. The CDR3 is CASSATRTGARTEAFF. The CDR3 nucleotides read TGTGCCAGCAGTGCCACCCGGACAGGGGCCAGGACTGAAGCTTTCTTT.

This clone was observed a handful of times. The V call is TRBV11-2, the J call TRBJ2-7; 9 bases line up with TRBD1. The CDR3 contains 16 residues. In germline, CDR1 is SGHAT, CDR2 FQNNGV. Unmatched junction bases numbered 6, after V lost 3 bases and J lost 0 bases. CDR3 sequence (DNA): TGTGCCAGCAGCTTGACCGGGACAGGGAGCTCCTACGAGCAGTACTTC. It yields the protein CASSLTGTGSSYEQYF.

This chain joins TRBV25-1 and TRBJ1-1; D not resolved. The V end lost 4 bases, the J end lost 1 base, and 7 bases lay between the germline ends. The length of the CDR3 is 13 residues. Germline CDR1 reads MGHDK; CDR2 reads SYGVNS. The CDR3: CASSVNENTEAFF. The CDR3 DNA is TGTGCCAGCAGTGTGAACGAGAACACTGAAGCTTTCTTT.

This clone was observed a handful of times. The chain couples TRBV29-1 to TRBJ2-3; 12 nucleotides line up with TRBD2. The CDR3 has 14 residues. Trimming took 6 bases from V and 4 from J; bases not matched to a gene: 5. Germline V gene lookup returns CDR1 SQVTM and CDR2 ANQGSEA. The CDR3 region has the DNA TGCAGCGTCCTAGCGGGGGGGAACGCAGATACGCAGTATTTT. It encodes CSVLAGGNADTQYF.

This clone was counted a few times. The chain recombines TRBV9 with TRBJ2-5; the D gene is possibly TRBD2 (5 bases). V was pared by 2 bases and J by 5 bases, with 13 bases between. Germline CDR1 and CDR2: SGDLS and YYNGEE. This CDR3 spans 14 amino acids. The CDR3 DNA reads as TGTGCCAGCAGCGTCGAGACTACACGGGAGACCCAGTACTTC. It codes for CASSVETTRETQYF.

The gene calls are TRBV30 and TRBJ2-2; D is perhaps TRBD1 (6 bases). Looked up from germline, CDR1 is GTSNPN and CDR2 is SVGIG (reference sequence). V lost 1 base to trimming and J lost 2 bases, with 8 bases between them. CDR3 length equals 14 residues. In DNA, the CDR3 is TGTGCCTGGAGTGGCAGGGGTAACACCGGGGAGCTGTTTTTT. As protein: CAWSGRGNTGELFF. Supplemented by reference TRBV30 and TRBJ2-2, the full variable domain reads SQTIHQWPATLVQPVGSPLSLECTVEGTSNPNLYWYRQAAGRGLQLLFYSVGIGQISSEVPQNLSASRPQDRQFILSSKKLLLSDSGFYLCAWSGRGNTGELFFGEGSRLTVL.

This clone was observed a single time. V is TRBV29-1 and J is TRBJ1-1, with D perhaps matching TRBD1 (5 bases). Germline CDR1 reads SQVTM; CDR2 reads ANQGSEA. Trimming took 4 bases from V and 3 from J, leaving 12 bases between them. The CDR3 runs 13 residues. The CDR3 DNA reads TGCAGCGTTGGAGAAGGAGGGGACACTGAAGCTTTCTTT. It codes for CSVGEGGDTEAFF.

The chain links TRBV19 to TRBJ1-6; D is uncertain. V was trimmed by 7 bases and J by 0 bases, leaving 7 bases between them. Germline V lookup: CDR1 LNHDA, CDR2 SQIVND (reference sequence). The CDR3 loop spans 14 amino acids. The CDR3 DNA reads as TGTGCCAGTATGAGGAGCTCCTATAATTCACCCCTCCACTTT. It translates to CASMRSSYNSPLHF.

In its sample, this clone was seen a few times. The chain has TRBV19 and TRBJ2-7; D uncertain. The CDR3 spans 13 residues. Trimming cost V 4 bases and J 5 bases, with 12 bases left between them. Germline CDR1 reads LNHDA; CDR2 reads SQIVND (reference sequence). CDR3 DNA: TGTGCCAGTAGTACGCTAGGTCAGGACGAGCAGTACTTC. Translated, it gives CASSTLGQDEQYF.

The chain carries TRBV5-6 and TRBJ2-7; D is undetermined. This CDR3 spans 13 amino acids. CDR1 SGHDT and CDR2 YYEEEE come from the germline V gene. Trimming shortened V by 0 bases and J by 3 bases, and 7 bases separated the two germline ends. CDR3 coding DNA: TGTGCCAGCAGCTTGGCCGAACGCTACGAGCAGTACTTC. Translated: CASSLAERYEQYF.

The table lists this clone with a few counts. The chain joins TRBV13 to TRBJ1-2; 8 bases agree with TRBD1. The CDR3 has 13 amino acids. Germline-derived CDR1 and CDR2 are PRHDT and FYEKMQ (reference sequence). Germline trimming cut 5 bases from V and 6 bases from J; bases unmatched to any gene: 5. The CDR3 is CASSHRQGNGYTF. The CDR3 nucleotides read TGTGCCAGCAGCCACCGACAGGGGAATGGCTACACCTTC.

A few counts support this clone. The sample contains more than one DNA sequence encoding this CDR3. This chain uses TRBV27 with TRBJ2-7, with 11 positions matching TRBD1. From germline, CDR1 is MNHEY and CDR2 SMNVEV (reference sequence). J lost 4 bases, V lost 3 bases, and 2 bases had no gene match. The CDR3 has 14 amino acids. CDR3 sequence: CASSFGDRGYEQYF. CDR3 in DNA: TGTGCCAGCAGTTTCGGGGACAGGGGGTACGAGCAGTACTTC.

The CDR3 here is CASSLKGTNYGYTF. DNA of the CDR3: TGTGCCAGCAGCTTAAAGGGAACTAACTATGGCTACACCTTC. The chain joins TRBV7-8 to TRBJ1-2; D is unresolved. V dropped 2 bases and J dropped 0 bases, with 7 bases sitting between them. The CDR3 loop spans 14 amino acids. The germline gives CDR1 SGHVS, CDR2 FQNEAQ.

This clone was detected once. The chain uses TRBV15 and TRBJ2-4; TRBD1 matches 9 bases. The CDR3 runs to 15 residues. The V gene end was trimmed by 3 bases and the J gene end by 2 bases; junction bases not matched to a gene: 2. In germline, CDR1 is LNHNV, CDR2 YYDKDF (reference sequence). CDR3 sequence reads: CATSRDRGTKNIQYF. For the CDR3, the DNA is TGTGCCACCAGCAGGGACAGGGGTACCAAAAACATTCAGTACTTC.

This chain uses TRBV7-8 with TRBJ1-1; D unresolved. CDR3 length: 14 residues. Germline CDR1 SGHVS, CDR2 FQNEAQ. With 1 base removed from V and 1 base from J, the gap between germline ends came to 7 bases. CDR3 DNA: TGTGCCAGCAGCTTAGTTCGGGGGAACACTGAAGCTTTCTTT. Translation gives CASSLVRGNTEAFF.

This clone was found a few times. V and J are TRBV14 and TRBJ1-2; D gene uncertain. The CDR3 totals 11 residues. CDR1 SGHDN and CDR2 FVKESK come from the germline V gene. V shed 1 base and J shed 7 bases, with 4 bases lying between them. The CDR3 DNA is TGTGCCAGCAGCCAAGGGATTGGCTACACCTTC. Amino acid sequence: CASSQGIGYTF.

This clone showed up just a few times. The genes are TRBV13 and TRBJ2-3; D perhaps matches TRBD1 (5 bases). Trimming cost V 4 bases and J 5 bases, with 10 bases left between them. CDR1 and CDR2 from the germline V gene are PRHDT and FYEKMQ (reference sequence). This CDR3 spans 13 amino acids. CDR3 DNA sequence: TGTGCCAGCAGCTGGGGCCGAGGAGATACGCAGTATTTT. This gives the protein CASSWGRGDTQYF.